The 25 T cell receptor beta chains given below trace back to one sample, sequenced in a study of T-cell memory formation after mild COVID-19. Via MiXCR, TCRdb re-called the 5' RACE reads, giving one row per CDR3 protein. Of some 100,000 distinct CDR3 sequences in the sample, around 10% were seen once. Sequencing was carried out using PBMCs or a T cell subset sorted from them (not recorded which). The receptor source for this set is a man younger than 35 who had mild COVID-19 (a few samples of this study predate the infection). Cell type and time point are not known.

Only a few counts were recorded for this clonotype. This chain links TRBV6-2 or TRBV6-3 with TRBJ2-3; no reliable D call. Trimming left V 8 bases short and J 12 bases short, with 12 bases between. CDR1 is MNHEY, CDR2 SVGEGT, per germline. This CDR3 is built from 10 residues. The CDR3 spells CASEGGSQYF. In DNA form, the CDR3 reads TGTGCCAGCGAAGGTGGCAGCCAGTATTTT.

By its share, this clonotype is medium-sized. The rearrangement joins TRBV7-8 to TRBJ2-1; a possible D gene is TRBD2 (5 bases). There are 13 residues in the CDR3. Germline CDR1 SGHVS, CDR2 FQNEAQ. V dropped 5 bases and J dropped 5 bases, with 10 bases sitting between them. This chain's CDR3 is CASSPDSHNEQFF. The DNA for the CDR3 is TGTGCCAGCAGCCCGGACTCACACAATGAGCAGTTCTTC.

The gene calls are TRBV4-1 and TRBJ2-5; TRBD2 matches at 10 bases. The trim removed 0 bases at V and 2 bases at J, leaving 6 bases unmatched. Germline CDR1 reads MGHRA; CDR2 reads YSYEKL. CDR3 length: 17 amino acids. CDR3 coding DNA: TGCGCCAGCAGCCAAGATCCCAGCGGGGGGGGTCAAGAGACCCAGTACTTC. This sequence encodes CASSQDPSGGGQETQYF.

The CDR3 bases are TGTGCCAGCAGCGGTAGGACTAGCGGGTCAACCGAGCAGTACTTC. This gives the protein CASSGRTSGSTEQYF. The chain recombines TRBV7-9 with TRBJ2-7; 11 nucleotides agree with TRBD2. The CDR3 has 15 amino acids. Per germline, CDR1 SEHNR and CDR2 FQNEAQ (reference sequence). The junction had 9 bases not matched to a gene; V was cut back by 5 bases and J by 6 bases.

The V gene is TRBV29-1, the J gene TRBJ1-1; D unclear. This CDR3 has 13 amino acids. CDR1 is SQVTM, CDR2 ANQGSEA, per germline. With 6 bases removed from V and 1 base from J, the gap between germline ends came to 12 bases. The CDR3 nucleotides are TGCAGCGTCTACTCGGGCCGGAACACTGAAGCTTTCTTT. Its protein product is CSVYSGRNTEAFF.

The chain combines TRBV27 with TRBJ1-2; TRBD1 matches 7 bases. From germline, CDR1 is MNHEY and CDR2 SMNVEV (reference sequence). V was pared by 3 bases and J by 4 bases, with 8 bases of the junction left unmatched. The CDR3 loop spans 15 amino acids. The CDR3 nucleotides read TGTGCCAGCAGTTTGAGTTCCGGGACAGTCTATGGCTACACCTTC. Translated, it gives CASSLSSGTVYGYTF.

The chain links TRBV4-1 to TRBJ2-3; TRBD2 agrees at 11 bases. Germline CDR1 is MGHRA and CDR2 is YSYEKL. V was pared by 3 bases and J by 3 bases, with 5 bases of the junction left unmatched. CDR3 length: 16 amino acids. The CDR3 DNA sequence: TGCGCCAGCAGCCAGGTAGCGGGGGGGCATACAGATACGCAGTATTTT. It yields the protein CASSQVAGGHTDTQYF.

This clonotype was seen only a few times. The rearrangement uses TRBV6-5 and TRBJ1-1; no clear D. Germline V lookup: CDR1 MNHEY, CDR2 SVGAGI. Trimming removed 0 bases from V and 10 bases from J, with 12 bases in between. The CDR3 extends over 13 amino acids. The CDR3 loop is CASSYSDRAGAFF. CDR3 in DNA: TGTGCCAGCAGTTACTCCGACCGCGCGGGAGCTTTCTTT.

This clonotype was found a few times. The chain links TRBV9 to TRBJ2-5, with 9 bases fitting TRBD1. V dropped 3 bases and J dropped 4; count of bases not matched to a gene: 4. The CDR3 totals 14 residues. Germline CDR1 SGDLS, CDR2 YYNGEE. The CDR3 region has the DNA TGTGCCAGCAGCGGGACAGGGGTTCGAGAGACCCAGTACTTC. This encodes CASSGTGVRETQYF. Filled out from reference TRBV9 and TRBJ2-5, the complete variable domain reads DSGVTQTPKHLITATGQRVTLRCSPRSGDLSVYWYQQSLDQGLQFLIQYYNGEERAKGNILERFSAQQFPDLHSELNLSSLELGDSALYFCASSGTGVRETQYFGPGTRLLVL.

V usage is TRBV5-4 and J usage is TRBJ2-3; D may be TRBD1 (7 bases). Germline-derived CDR1 and CDR2 are SGHNT and YYREEE (reference sequence). The V and J ends lost 4 bases and 5 bases respectively, with 14 bases between them. CDR3 length: 14 residues. The CDR3 region is CASSPRRGLDTQYF. The CDR3 nucleotides are TGTGCCAGCAGCCCCCGGAGGGGGCTAGATACGCAGTATTTT.

At least ten counts were recorded for this clonotype. The chain has TRBV5-6 and TRBJ2-2; 9 bases are a match to TRBD2. Germline-derived CDR1 and CDR2 are SGHDT and YYEEEE. Trimming removed 4 bases from V and 0 bases from J; junction bases left unmatched: 13. This CDR3 region has 19 residues. The CDR3 loop is CASSPPMVAGETNTGELFF. Here the CDR3 DNA reads TGTGCCAGCAGCCCCCCTATGGTAGCGGGGGAGACGAACACCGGGGAGCTGTTTTTT.

The chain combines TRBV6-1 with TRBJ1-4, with D possibly matching TRBD1 (5 bases). The germline CDR1 and CDR2 sequences are MNHNS and SASEGT. The CDR3 has 15 amino acids. Between the trimmed V and J ends, which lost 4 bases and 0 bases, there was a span of 9 bases. CDR3 residues: CASSVWDSTNEKLFF. In DNA form, the CDR3 reads TGTGCCAGCAGTGTGTGGGACTCAACTAATGAAAAACTGTTTTTT.

V is TRBV10-3 and J is TRBJ2-7; 7 bases are a match to TRBD2. In germline, CDR1 is ENHRY, CDR2 SYGVKD. The CDR3 contains 13 residues. The J segment lost 6 bases and the V segment lost 2 bases, leaving 4 bases of the junction unmatched. CDR3 DNA: TGTGCCATCAGTGAGGGGAGGGTAAGCGAGCAGTACGTC. Residues: CAISEGRVSEQYV.

Only a few counts were recorded for this clonotype. This chain uses TRBV6-6 with TRBJ1-5, with 9 bases identical to TRBD1. The CDR3 sequence is 17 residues long. The junction had 7 bases not matched to a gene; V was cut back by 2 bases and J by 2 bases. Germline CDR1 and CDR2: MNHNY and SVGAGI (reference sequence). As DNA, the CDR3 is TGTGCCAGCAGTTACACTCCGGGACAGGGCCGCAATCAGCCCCAGCATTTT. This translates into CASSYTPGQGRNQPQHF.

The chain recombines TRBV6-1 with TRBJ1-5, with D unresolved. V was cut by 1 base and J by 0 bases, with 7 bases left in between. Per the germline V gene, CDR1 is MNHNS and CDR2 is SASEGT. The CDR3 is 15 amino acids. CDR3 protein: CASSEVRFSNQPQHF. CDR3 DNA sequence: TGTGCCAGCAGTGAAGTGCGGTTTAGCAATCAGCCCCAGCATTTT.

This clonotype was observed a handful of times. The chain recombines TRBV6-5 with TRBJ1-6, with D unresolved. Germline CDR1 and CDR2: MNHEY and SVGAGI. The ends were cut back, 1 base at V and 10 bases at J, with 5 bases in the middle. This CDR3 has 12 residues. CDR3 loop: CASSYFGSPLHF. In nucleotides, the CDR3 is TGTGCCAGCAGTTACTTTGGGTCACCCCTCCACTTT.

In this sample, this clonotype turned up a few times. The V gene is TRBV5-1, the J gene TRBJ2-7; a weak D match, TRBD1 (6 bases). Between the trimmed V and J ends, which lost 1 base and 1 base, there was a span of 21 bases. This CDR3 is 18 amino acids long. Germline CDR1 and CDR2: SGHRS and YFSETQ. CDR3: CASSLSSSGQRSSYEQYF. CDR3 nucleotide sequence: TGCGCCAGCAGCTTGTCTTCGAGTGGACAGCGAAGTTCCTACGAGCAGTACTTC. Using reference TRBV5-1 and TRBJ2-7 for the parts outside the CDR3, the full variable domain is KAGVTQTPRYLIKTRGQQVTLSCSPISGHRSVSWYQQTPGQGLQFLFEYFSETQRNKGNFPGRFSGRQFSNSRSEMNVSTLELGDSALYLCASSLSSSGQRSSYEQYFGPGTRLTVT.

This clonotype was recorded a few times. This sequence joins TRBV5-5 and TRBJ2-7, with D perhaps TRBD1 (6 bases). Germline values: CDR1 SGHKS, CDR2 YYEKEE (reference sequence). V was trimmed by 2 bases and J by 0 bases, leaving 9 bases between them. The CDR3 runs to 14 residues. This CDR3 reads CASSFRGFSYEQYV. DNA for the CDR3: TGTGCCAGCAGCTTCAGGGGATTCTCCTACGAGCAGTACGTC.

This clonotype was seen a few times. The chain uses TRBV20-1 and TRBJ1-3; D is ambiguous. The germline V and J ends were trimmed by 6 bases and 3 bases, with 12 bases remaining between them. CDR3 length: 13 residues. Germline CDR1 and CDR2: DFQATT and SNEGSKA (reference sequence). The CDR3 is CSAREGVGNTIYF. The CDR3 DNA reads as TGCAGTGCCCGCGAGGGCGTTGGAAACACCATATATTTT.

The table lists this clonotype with a few counts. The chain couples TRBV7-9 to TRBJ2-5; 8 bases fit TRBD1. This CDR3 has 15 amino acids. V trimming: 5 bases; J trimming: 5 bases; junction bases outside the gene matches: 10. Looked up from germline, CDR1 is SEHNR and CDR2 is FQNEAQ (reference sequence). This chain's CDR3 is CASSPYGQGGETQYF. Here the CDR3 DNA reads TGTGCCAGCAGCCCGTATGGACAGGGCGGGGAGACCCAGTACTTC.

This clonotype was counted at least ten times. V gene TRBV28 combines with J gene TRBJ1-3; D call uncertain. Looked up from germline, CDR1 is MDHEN and CDR2 is SYDVKM. The V and J ends lost 6 bases and 4 bases respectively, with 7 bases between them. The CDR3 sequence is 12 residues long. CDR3 sequence reads: CASSFPGNTIYF. In nucleotides, the CDR3 is TGTGCCAGCAGCTTTCCAGGAAACACCATATATTTT.

The CDR3 reads CASSSWTAFADTQYF. The DNA of the CDR3 is TGTGCCAGCAGCTCCTGGACCGCTTTCGCCGATACGCAGTATTTT. V is TRBV11-1 and J is TRBJ2-3, with D unresolved. This CDR3 is built from 15 residues. V lost 4 bases, J lost 6 bases, and 17 bases lay in between. CDR1 and CDR2 (germline): SGHAT, FQDESV (reference sequence).

This clonotype occurred many times. This chain links TRBV14 with TRBJ2-7; 8 nucleotides line up with TRBD1. The trim removed 4 bases at V and 2 bases at J, leaving 7 bases unmatched. The CDR3 is 15 residues long. Germline V CDR1 and CDR2: SGHDN, FVKESK. As DNA, the CDR3 is TGTGCCAGCAGCCCTGGACCGACAGGGGCCTACGAGCAGTACGTC. Protein product: CASSPGPTGAYEQYV.

The CDR3, as DNA: TGTGCCAGCAGCTTTTCCGGCAGTCTCGGCTACACCTTC. Translating it yields CASSFSGSLGYTF. The rearrangement links TRBV5-4 to TRBJ1-2, with D hard to call. This CDR3 is built from 13 residues. The germline gives CDR1 SGHNT, CDR2 YYREEE (reference sequence). V was cut by 2 bases and J by 8 bases, with 13 bases left in between.

The CDR3 sequence is CASSYAENEQFF. The DNA for the CDR3 is TGTGCCAGCAGTTACGCAGAAAATGAGCAGTTCTTC. The chain combines TRBV6-5 with TRBJ2-1; the D is unclear. The germline gives CDR1 MNHEY, CDR2 SVGAGI. The V end lost 2 bases, the J end lost 7 bases, and 6 bases lay between the germline ends. The CDR3 has 12 residues.